The TCR beta chain under discussion was sequenced for a study of cytomegalovirus exposure and HLA in healthy donors. PCR amplification relied on 60 Vbeta primers (plus 13 Jbeta primers). Clones were read by immunoSEQ multiplex PCR, and TCRdb kept only the in-frame ones, dropping some. Of 150,000 to 200,000 clones listed, 80% to 85% are singletons. Regarding the study as a whole: Trimming of TCR beta V- and J-genes showed a link, identified in a later analysis, to a missense DCLRE1C variant. Sequencing depth across donors, presence/absence analyses assumed, was roughly uniform.

Of note for this clone: Its antigen is not known.

This CDR3 contains 16 residues. Unmatched junction bases numbered 8, after V lost 1 base and J lost 6 bases. Germline CDR1 reads SGDLS; CDR2 reads YYNGEE. The clonotype originates from a woman under 30 in good health and CMV-seropositive. This chain links TRBV9 with TRBJ1-5, with 9 nucleotides matching TRBD1. The sample was PBMCs. In nucleotides, the CDR3 is TGTGCCAGCAGCGTACACCCCCGGACAGGGGTTCAGCCCCAGCATTTT. Translated, it gives CASSVHPRTGVQPQHF.